The source of this TCR beta chain is a study of T cell clonality in common variable immunodeficiency. Study-wide findings and caveats: CVID subjects shared fewer TCRbeta clones than healthy controls did. CVID subjects had higher TCRbeta clonality than healthy controls, most marked in about a third. In common variable immunodeficiency, TCR beta chains reportedly carried fewer deletions and N-nucleotide insertions.

Of note for this clone: Its cognate antigen is unknown. Read sequence stops 3 residues before the CDR3 end, and the germline J gene provides the missing end.

Some clones are missing from TCRdb's copy, which holds only in-frame ones; the method was immunoSEQ multiplex PCR. The specimen gives roughly 50,000 clones without singletons; the ten biggest hold approximately 3.6%. In germline, CDR1 is SGHVS, CDR2 FQNEAQ. The CDR3 is 15 residues long. J was trimmed by 5 bases and V by 4 bases; bases with no gene match: 8. The sample comprised peripheral blood mononuclear cells. The receptor was isolated from a person aged 18 to 70 in good health. J is TRBJ2-5 and V is TRBV7-8; 9 bases map to TRBD1. This CDR3 reads CASSSLPGTGETQYF. CDR3 DNA (partial): TGTGCCAGCAGCTCCCTCCCAGGGACAGGGGAGACC.